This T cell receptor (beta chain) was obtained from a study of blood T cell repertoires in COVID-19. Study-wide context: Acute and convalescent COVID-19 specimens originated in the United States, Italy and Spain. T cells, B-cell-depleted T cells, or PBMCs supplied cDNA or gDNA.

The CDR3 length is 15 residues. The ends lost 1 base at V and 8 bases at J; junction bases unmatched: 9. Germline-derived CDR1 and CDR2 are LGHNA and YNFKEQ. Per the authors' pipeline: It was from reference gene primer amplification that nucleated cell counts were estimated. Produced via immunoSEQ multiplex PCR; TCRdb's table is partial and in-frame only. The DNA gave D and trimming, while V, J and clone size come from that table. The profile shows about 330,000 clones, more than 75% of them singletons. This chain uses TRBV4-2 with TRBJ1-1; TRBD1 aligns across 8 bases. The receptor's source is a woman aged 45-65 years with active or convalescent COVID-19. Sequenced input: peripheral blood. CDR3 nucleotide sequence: TGTGCCAGCAGCCAAGGGACAGGGTACGATTCGGAAGCTTTCTTT. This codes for CASSQGTGYDSEAFF.